Here is one T cell receptor (beta chain) with its context. Unmatched junction bases numbered 6, after V lost 1 base and J lost 8 bases. In germline, CDR1 is MNHEY, CDR2 SMNVEV (reference sequence). There are 14 residues in the CDR3. The data are from a study of blood T cell repertoires in COVID-19. Study overall: Samples taken during acute and convalescent COVID-19 were collected in the United States, Italy and Spain.

In the authors' methods: Reference gene primer amplification gave nucleated cell count estimates. TCRdb's table, derived via immunoSEQ multiplex PCR, lists solely in-frame clones and lacks some. Clone size and V and J calls were adopted from that table, with D and trimming inferred from the DNA. There are fewer than 300,000 clones in the sample; about nine tenths occur only once, and roughly 3.9% lies in the top ten. The sample comprised peripheral blood. This clonotype originated in a man aged 60 to 69 who had recovered from COVID-19. The chain joins TRBV27 to TRBJ1-2; 8 nucleotides align to TRBD1. The CDR3: CASSLLGTGGGYTF. DNA for the CDR3: TGTGCCAGCAGTTTATTAGGGACAGGCGGGGGCTACACCTTC.